These 29 T cell receptor beta chains share one sample of origin, sequenced in a study of blood T cells in healthy people across ages (dated by TCRdb to about 2015). The library was prepared using 5' RACE. The run used an Illumina HiSeq 2500. A second about 7 to 11 cycle PCR used a sample-barcoded 5' primer and a J-beta primer mix. TCRdb reprocessing: public reads trimmed at Q25 with fastp, clones called with MiXCR, in-frame beta chains kept. One record per CDR3 amino acid sequence lists the most common genes and DNA. The sample table shows 1.6 million or so distinct CDR3 sequences, and about 31% are seen once. Of the sample, roughly 10% falls within the top ten clones. The source material was blood. Every receptor here comes from a woman in her twenties or thirties in good health.

This clonotype has a handful of counts. The chain recombines TRBV20-1 with TRBJ2-7; weak D call: TRBD1 (6 bases). The germline V gene encodes CDR1 DFQATT and CDR2 SNEGSKA (reference sequence). The V and J ends lost 1 base and 2 bases respectively, with 12 bases between them. The CDR3 contains 14 residues. CDR3 bases: TGCAGTGCTAGAGGGACAGCTGTAACCTACGAGCAGTACTTC. Amino acid sequence: CSARGTAVTYEQYF.

This clonotype has just a few counts. V is TRBV28 and J is TRBJ2-1; maybe TRBD2 (7 bases). This CDR3 is 15 amino acids long. The V end lost 7 bases, the J end lost 5 bases, and 18 bases lay between the germline ends. The germline V gene has CDR1 MDHEN and CDR2 SYDVKM. The CDR3 region is CASNTYGGRHNEQFF. For the CDR3, the DNA is TGTGCCAGCAATACCTACGGGGGGCGACACAATGAGCAGTTCTTC.

The chain has TRBV30 and TRBJ1-5, with TRBD1 as a possible D gene (5 bases). V was clipped by 4 bases and J by 7 bases, with 14 bases between them. This CDR3 comprises 13 residues. Per the germline V gene, CDR1 is GTSNPN and CDR2 is SVGIG (reference sequence). The CDR3 bases are TGTGCCTGGACACCTGACCGGGGCCAGCCCCAGCATTTT. Translated, it gives CAWTPDRGQPQHF. Full variable domain (rest looked up from reference TRBV30 and TRBJ1-5): SQTIHQWPATLVQPVGSPLSLECTVEGTSNPNLYWYRQAAGRGLQLLFYSVGIGQISSEVPQNLSASRPQDRQFILSSKKLLLSDSGFYLCAWTPDRGQPQHFGDGTRLSIL.

Turning to this clonotype: This may stem from a read error, because a much larger clone lies one nucleotide away. The chain joins TRBV29-1 to TRBJ2-5; D possibly matches TRBD1 or TRBD2 (5 bases each). Per germline, CDR1 SQVTM and CDR2 ANQGSEA. This CDR3 has 14 amino acids. In nucleotides, the CDR3 is TGCAGCGTTGAAGGTCCGGGACGGCAAGAGGCCCAGTACTTC. Translation: CSVEGPGRQEAQYF.

This clonotype came up a few times. The chain uses TRBV15 and TRBJ2-7; possible D gene TRBD2, 6 bases. CDR1 and CDR2 (germline): LNHNV, YYDKDF (reference sequence). The CDR3 totals 14 residues. Trimming left V 1 base short and J 3 bases short, with 10 bases between. The CDR3 reads CATSRGRDGYEQYF. CDR3 DNA sequence: TGTGCCACCAGCAGAGGGAGGGACGGCTACGAGCAGTACTTC.

The V and J genes are TRBV30 and TRBJ1-2; D is undetermined. Germline V CDR1 and CDR2: GTSNPN, SVGIG (reference sequence). Trimming cost V 2 bases and J 2 bases, with 9 bases left between them. The CDR3 has 13 residues. CDR3 coding DNA: TGTGCCTGGAGTAGGGCTGAGAACTATGGCTACACCTTC. It codes for CAWSRAENYGYTF.

The chain combines TRBV5-1 with TRBJ2-5, with TRBD1 identical over 11 bases. The end of the DNA is better explained by TRBJ2-7, so the J call may be wrong. This CDR3 is 15 amino acids long. CDR1 SGHRS and CDR2 YFSETQ come from the germline V gene. The CDR3 loop is CASSNPGQGATEQYF. As DNA, the CDR3 is TGCGCCAGCAGCAATCCAGGACAGGGGGCAACCGAGCAGTACTTC.

In this sample, this clonotype turned up a few times. J is TRBJ2-7 and V is TRBV7-2; 9 nucleotides agree with TRBD2. V was clipped by 3 bases and J by 3 bases; unmatched bases: 6. Germline-derived CDR1 and CDR2 are SGHTA and FQGNSA. CDR3 length equals 15 residues. The CDR3 DNA is TGTGCCAGCAGCTTTACGGGACTAGCTGGCTACGAGCAGTACTTC. Translated, it gives CASSFTGLAGYEQYF.

The J gene is TRBJ2-1, the V gene TRBV19, with TRBD2 identical over 10 bases. V was pared by 2 bases and J by 6 bases, with 7 bases of the junction left unmatched. CDR1 is LNHDA, CDR2 SQIVND, per germline (reference sequence). The CDR3 runs 16 residues. The CDR3 sequence: CASSILAGVPANEQFF. CDR3 sequence (DNA): TGTGCCAGTAGTATACTAGCGGGGGTTCCAGCCAATGAGCAGTTCTTC.

The chain links TRBV20-1 to TRBJ2-5; maybe TRBD2 (6 bases). CDR3 length: 15 residues. CDR1 is DFQATT, CDR2 SNEGSKA, per germline (reference sequence). V lost 1 base and J lost 3, with 15 bases in between. CDR3 sequence: CSARGYQRAEETQYF. CDR3 DNA sequence: TGCAGTGCTAGAGGTTATCAGCGGGCAGAAGAGACCCAGTACTTC.

This clonotype has at least ten counts. CDR3 sequence reads: CASSFTAYEQYF. The CDR3, as DNA: TGTGCCAGCAGCTTCACAGCCTACGAGCAGTACTTC. This chain links TRBV7-9 with TRBJ2-7, with D unclear. The CDR3 spans 12 residues. The germline V gene has CDR1 SEHNR and CDR2 FQNEAQ (reference sequence). The V gene lost 3 bases and the J gene lost 2 bases, with 5 bases spanning the gap. The full variable domain, in which reference TRBV7-9 and TRBJ2-7 provide the parts outside the CDR3, is DTGVSQNPRHKITKRGQNVTFRCDPISEHNRLYWYRQTLGQGPEFLTYFQNEAQLEKSRLLSDRFSAERPKGSFSTLEIQRTEQGDSAMYLCASSFTAYEQYFGPGTRLTVT.

This chain links TRBV12-3 or TRBV12-4 with TRBJ2-3; TRBD2 aligns across 12 bases. CDR3 length: 19 residues. Trimming took 4 bases from V and 2 from J; bases not matched to a gene: 13. The CDR3 protein is CASSYKLRTSGETTDTQYF. For the CDR3, the DNA is TGTGCCAGCAGTTACAAACTTAGGACTAGCGGGGAGACCACAGATACGCAGTATTTT.

This clonotype was found a few times. V is TRBV28 and J is TRBJ2-4; D may be TRBD1 (5 bases). TRBJ2-7 explains the end of the DNA better; the J call may be wrong. The CDR3 sequence is 13 residues long. Germline loops: CDR1 MDHEN, CDR2 SYDVKM. CDR3 amino acids: CASSPTVIYEQYF. Written as DNA, the CDR3 is TGTGCCAGCAGTCCGACAGTTATCTACGAGCAGTACTTC.

J is TRBJ2-1 and V is TRBV12-3 or TRBV12-4; TRBD2 might be the D (5 bases). This CDR3 comprises 13 residues. Between the trimmed V and J ends, which lost 3 bases and 13 bases, there was a span of 16 bases. CDR3 region: CASSFAGYRDQFF. For the CDR3, the DNA is TGTGCCAGCAGTTTCGCGGGCTATCGGGATCAGTTCTTC.

Details on this clonotype: A read error may produce the germline difference seen at one junction end. The CDR3 sequence is CSSRAVSSYEQYF. CDR3 DNA: TGCAGTTCTAGGGCGGTTAGCTCCTACGAGCAGTACTTC. The V and J genes are TRBV20-1 and TRBJ2-7, with unresolved D. The CDR3 loop spans 13 amino acids. Per the germline V gene, CDR1 is DFQATT and CDR2 is SNEGSKA (reference sequence).

This clonotype has only a few counts. The chain has TRBV27 and TRBJ1-2; no definite D call. The germline V gene encodes CDR1 MNHEY and CDR2 SMNVEV (reference sequence). This CDR3 spans 13 amino acids. Trimming cost V 4 bases and J 6 bases, with 12 bases left between them. The CDR3 DNA is TGTGCCAGCAGTTACCGGGCTGGTAATGGCTACACCTTC. Translation: CASSYRAGNGYTF.

The chain has TRBV6-6 and TRBJ2-1; D is undetermined. The CDR3 sequence is 15 residues long. V gave up 4 bases and J gave up 0 bases, with 10 bases separating them. CDR1 and CDR2 from the germline V gene are MNHNY and SVGAGI (reference sequence). The CDR3 DNA sequence: TGTGCCAGCAGTTCCGGGTCCTACTCCTACAATGAGCAGTTCTTC. Translated, it gives CASSSGSYSYNEQFF.

This sequence joins TRBV2 and TRBJ2-1; possible D gene TRBD2, 6 bases. Per germline, CDR1 SNHLY and CDR2 FYNNEI. V was shortened by 2 bases and J by 4 bases, with 9 bases between the two germline ends. This CDR3 has 14 residues. The CDR3 sequence is CASSEIGGYNEQFF. The CDR3, as DNA: TGTGCCAGCAGTGAAATCGGGGGATACAATGAGCAGTTCTTC.

The CDR3 here is CASSTRRASVNEQFF. Written as DNA, the CDR3 is TGTGCCAGCAGTACCCGTCGGGCGTCGGTGAATGAGCAGTTCTTC. The J gene is TRBJ2-1, the V gene TRBV28, with unresolved D. Germline V gives CDR1 MDHEN, CDR2 SYDVKM. The CDR3 sequence is 15 residues long. V was trimmed by 5 bases and J by 7 bases, leaving 18 bases between them.

The chain links TRBV29-1 to TRBJ2-7; D is possibly TRBD1 or TRBD2 (7 bases each). Germline lookup yields CDR1 SQVTM and CDR2 ANQGSEA. The CDR3 contains 13 residues. Deletions cut 7 bases from V and 5 bases from J, with 18 bases between. CDR3 DNA: TGCAGCGCCTGGGAGGGGGCTGTCCACGAGCAGTACTTC. Its protein is CSAWEGAVHEQYF.

The V gene is TRBV2, the J gene TRBJ2-3; D is undetermined. V lost 6 bases and J lost 2, with 21 bases in between. This CDR3 is built from 17 residues. Germline values: CDR1 SNHLY, CDR2 FYNNEI. This CDR3 is CASRESSGRTLTDTQYF. CDR3 nucleotide sequence: TGTGCCAGCAGGGAGAGTTCCGGCCGAACCCTCACAGATACGCAGTATTTT.

This clonotype was recorded many times. The CDR3 DNA sequence: TGTGCCAGCAGCTTCAGCGGGGTACACCAAGAGACCCAGTACTTC. The encoded protein is CASSFSGVHQETQYF. The rearrangement links TRBV7-9 to TRBJ2-5, with 7 bases that match TRBD2. Germline CDR1 SEHNR, CDR2 FQNEAQ (reference sequence). The CDR3 is 15 residues long. With 3 bases clipped from V and 0 bases from J, the junction kept 4 bases outside the gene matches.

V is TRBV7-9 and J is TRBJ2-7; 8 positions match TRBD1. CDR3 length: 16 residues. Unmatched junction bases numbered 15, after V lost 8 bases and J lost 3 bases. The germline V gene encodes CDR1 SEHNR and CDR2 FQNEAQ (reference sequence). CDR3 loop: CASAPLRGQGIYEQYF. In DNA form, the CDR3 reads TGTGCCAGCGCCCCCCTCCGAGGACAGGGCATCTACGAGCAGTACTTC.

This chain's CDR3 is CASNTGGERDEQYF. The CDR3 region has the DNA TGTGCCAGCAACACAGGGGGCGAGAGGGACGAGCAGTACTTC. This chain links TRBV7-9 with TRBJ2-7, with TRBD1 matching over 9 bases. The CDR3 runs to 14 residues. Germline CDR1 SEHNR, CDR2 FQNEAQ (reference sequence). The V segment lost 7 bases and the J segment 5 bases; nucleotides outside the gene matches: 9.

The V and J genes are TRBV21-1 and TRBJ2-7; the DNA was not compared with TRBD2, the D call given in the table. TRBV21-1 is listed as a pseudogene. The CDR3 sequence is 18 residues long. CDR3 residues: CASSKRTSGGRARYEQYF. The DNA for the CDR3 is TGTGCCAGCAGCAAAAGGACTAGCGGGGGCCGAGCGCGGTACGAGCAGTACTTC.

The chain has TRBV11-2 and TRBJ1-1; no firm D call. Germline CDR1 is SGHAT and CDR2 is FQNNGV. Trimming pared 7 bases from V and 10 bases from J, leaving 16 bases between. The CDR3 totals 12 residues. CDR3 in amino acids: CASTHRQTPAFF. The CDR3 DNA sequence: TGTGCCAGCACACACCGCCAAACCCCAGCTTTCTTT.

The V gene is TRBV7-8, the J gene TRBJ1-4; 7 nucleotides match TRBD1. This CDR3 is built from 15 residues. The germline CDR1 and CDR2 sequences are SGHVS and FQNEAQ. The trim removed 5 bases at V and 7 bases at J, leaving 10 bases unmatched. This CDR3 is CASSRGDRGAEKLFF. The CDR3 DNA reads as TGTGCCAGCAGCCGGGGGGACAGAGGAGCTGAAAAACTGTTTTTT.

The chain links TRBV7-3 to TRBJ2-3; D is tentatively TRBD1 or TRBD2 (6 bases each). Per germline, CDR1 SGHTA and CDR2 FQGTGA. V was clipped by 5 bases and J by 3 bases, with 21 bases between them. CDR3 length: 17 amino acids. For the CDR3, the DNA is TGTGCCAGCAGCCTGGTGGGGGGCCCAATACTTACAGATACGCAGTATTTT. It specifies CASSLVGGPILTDTQYF.

This clonotype was seen a single time. This chain connects TRBV5-5 to TRBJ2-4; D may be TRBD1 (6 bases). Trimming removed 0 bases at V and 13 bases at J, with 23 bases between. This CDR3 region has 16 residues. Germline CDR1 SGHKS, CDR2 YYEKEE (reference sequence). The CDR3 sequence: CASSLGLAGAIYQQYF. In DNA, the CDR3 is TGTGCCAGCAGCTTGGGCCTAGCAGGGGCCATCTACCAGCAGTACTTC.